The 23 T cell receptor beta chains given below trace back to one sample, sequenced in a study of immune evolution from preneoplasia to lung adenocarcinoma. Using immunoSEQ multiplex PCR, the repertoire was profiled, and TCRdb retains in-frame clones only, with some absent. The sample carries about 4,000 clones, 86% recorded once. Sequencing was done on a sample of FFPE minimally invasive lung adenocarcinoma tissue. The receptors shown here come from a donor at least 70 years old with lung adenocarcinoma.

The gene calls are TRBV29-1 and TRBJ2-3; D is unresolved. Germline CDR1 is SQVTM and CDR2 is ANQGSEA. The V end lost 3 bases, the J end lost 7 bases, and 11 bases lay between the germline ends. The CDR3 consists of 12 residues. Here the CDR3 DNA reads TGCAGCGTTGAGGATGCGGAAAATACGCAGTATTTT. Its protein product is CSVEDAENTQYF.

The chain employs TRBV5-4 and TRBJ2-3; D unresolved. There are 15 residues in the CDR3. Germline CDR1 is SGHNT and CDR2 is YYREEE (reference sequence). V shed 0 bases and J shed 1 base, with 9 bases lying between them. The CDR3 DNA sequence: TGTGCCAGCAGCTTGGCTCGAGAAGGCACAGATACGCAGTATTTT. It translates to CASSLAREGTDTQYF.

The CDR3 region has the DNA TGTGCCAGCAGTCAACCCAGGCAAGGAGGGTGGGGCTCCTACAATGAGCAGTTCTTC. Residues: CASSQPRQGGWGSYNEQFF. The chain employs TRBV7-9 and TRBJ2-1; D might be TRBD2 (6 bases). Germline values: CDR1 SEHNR, CDR2 FQNEAQ (reference sequence). V was trimmed by 6 bases and J by 0 bases, leaving 24 bases between them. The CDR3 consists of 19 residues.

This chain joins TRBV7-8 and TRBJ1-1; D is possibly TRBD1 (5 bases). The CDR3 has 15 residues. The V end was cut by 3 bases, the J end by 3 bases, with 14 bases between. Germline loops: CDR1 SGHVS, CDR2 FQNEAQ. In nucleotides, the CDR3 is TGTGCCAGCAGCTTTGATATAGGACACTACACTGAAGCTTTCTTT. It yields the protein CASSFDIGHYTEAFF.

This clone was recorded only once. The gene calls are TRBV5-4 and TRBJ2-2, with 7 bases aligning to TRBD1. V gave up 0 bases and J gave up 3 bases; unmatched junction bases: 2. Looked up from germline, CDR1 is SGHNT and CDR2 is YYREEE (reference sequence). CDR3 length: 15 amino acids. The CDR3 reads CASSLGGQYTGELFF. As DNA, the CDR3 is TGTGCCAGCAGCTTGGGGGGACAGTACACCGGGGAGCTGTTTTTT.

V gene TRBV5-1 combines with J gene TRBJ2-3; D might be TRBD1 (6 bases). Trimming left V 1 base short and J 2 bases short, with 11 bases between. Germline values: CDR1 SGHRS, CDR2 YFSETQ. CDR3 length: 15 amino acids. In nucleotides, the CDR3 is TGCGCCAGCAGCTTGTCCAGGGGAACCACAGATACGCAGTATTTT. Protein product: CASSLSRGTTDTQYF.

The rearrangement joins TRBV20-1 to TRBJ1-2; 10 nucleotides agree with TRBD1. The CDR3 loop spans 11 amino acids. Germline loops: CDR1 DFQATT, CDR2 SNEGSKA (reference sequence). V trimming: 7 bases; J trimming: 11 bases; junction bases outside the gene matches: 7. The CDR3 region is CSGGQGRDYTF. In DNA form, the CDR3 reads TGCAGTGGGGGACAGGGGAGGGATTACACCTTC.

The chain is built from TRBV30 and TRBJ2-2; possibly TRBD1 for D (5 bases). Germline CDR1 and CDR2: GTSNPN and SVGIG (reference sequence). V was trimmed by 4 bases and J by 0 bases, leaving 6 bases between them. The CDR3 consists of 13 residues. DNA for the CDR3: TGTGCCTGGATGGGGCCGAACACCGGGGAGCTGTTTTTT. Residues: CAWMGPNTGELFF.

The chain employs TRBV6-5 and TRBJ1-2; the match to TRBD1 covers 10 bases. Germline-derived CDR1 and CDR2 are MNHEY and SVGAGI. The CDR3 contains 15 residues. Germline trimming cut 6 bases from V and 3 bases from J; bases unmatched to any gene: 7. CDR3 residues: CASSRPGTGDYGYTF. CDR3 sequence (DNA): TGTGCCAGCAGCCGTCCCGGGACAGGGGACTATGGCTACACCTTC.

DNA of the CDR3: TGTGCCAGCTCACCCCGGACTAGCCACACCTTCCAAGAGACCCAGTACTTC. This sequence encodes CASSPRTSHTFQETQYF. This rearrangement joins TRBV18 to TRBJ2-5, with 8 bases matching TRBD2. From germline, CDR1 is KGHSH and CDR2 LQKENI. The CDR3 sequence is 17 residues long. V was clipped by 3 bases and J by 1 base; unmatched bases: 10.

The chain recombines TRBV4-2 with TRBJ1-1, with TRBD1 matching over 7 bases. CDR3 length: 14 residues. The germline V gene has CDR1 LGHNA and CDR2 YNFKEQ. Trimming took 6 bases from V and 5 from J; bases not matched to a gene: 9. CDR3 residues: CASRLDREGTEAFF. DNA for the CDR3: TGTGCCAGCAGATTAGACAGGGAAGGGACTGAAGCTTTCTTT.

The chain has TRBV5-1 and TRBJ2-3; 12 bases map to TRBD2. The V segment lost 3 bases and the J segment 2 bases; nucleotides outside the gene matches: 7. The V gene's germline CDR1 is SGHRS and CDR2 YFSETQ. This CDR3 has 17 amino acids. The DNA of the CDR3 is TGCGCCAGCAGCTCTAGCGGGAGGGTCCTGGCCACAGATACGCAGTATTTT. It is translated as CASSSSGRVLATDTQYF.

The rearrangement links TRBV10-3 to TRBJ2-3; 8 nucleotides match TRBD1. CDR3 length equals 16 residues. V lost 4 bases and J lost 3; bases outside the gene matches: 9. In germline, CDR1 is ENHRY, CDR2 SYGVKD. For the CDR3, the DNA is TGTGCCATCAGTGGGGGATCAGGGGGCCGGACAGATACGCAGTATTTT. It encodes CAISGGSGGRTDTQYF.

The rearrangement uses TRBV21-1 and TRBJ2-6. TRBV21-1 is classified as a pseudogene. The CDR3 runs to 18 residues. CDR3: CASSKGPTNGSGANVLTF. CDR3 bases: TGTGCCAGCAGCAAGGGACCCACCAACGGTTCTGGGGCCAACGTCCTGACTTTC.

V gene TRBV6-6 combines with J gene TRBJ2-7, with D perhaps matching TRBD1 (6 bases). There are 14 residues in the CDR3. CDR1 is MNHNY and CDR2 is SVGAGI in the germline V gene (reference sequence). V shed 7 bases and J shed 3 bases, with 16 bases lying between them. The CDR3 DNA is TGTGCCAGCACCCTCTGGGGACAAAACTACGAGCAGTACTTC. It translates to CASTLWGQNYEQYF.

This chain's CDR3 is CASSSNPPGTGVGGYTF. The CDR3 DNA is TGTGCCAGCAGTTCCAACCCTCCCGGGACAGGGGTGGGTGGCTACACCTTC. V and J are TRBV7-8 and TRBJ1-2; 10 bases align to TRBD1. The CDR3 is 17 residues long. The junction had 17 bases not matched to a gene; V was cut back by 6 bases and J by 7 bases. Germline V gene sequence: CDR1 SGHVS, CDR2 FQNEAQ.

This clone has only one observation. The chain's CDR3 is CAWRTLAGGPYYNEQFF. The CDR3 region has the DNA TGTGCCTGGAGGACCCTAGCGGGAGGGCCTTACTACAATGAGCAGTTCTTC. V and J are TRBV30 and TRBJ2-1; 12 positions match TRBD2. CDR1 GTSNPN and CDR2 SVGIG come from the germline V gene (reference sequence). J was trimmed by 3 bases and V by 3 bases; bases with no gene match: 9. The CDR3 runs to 17 residues.

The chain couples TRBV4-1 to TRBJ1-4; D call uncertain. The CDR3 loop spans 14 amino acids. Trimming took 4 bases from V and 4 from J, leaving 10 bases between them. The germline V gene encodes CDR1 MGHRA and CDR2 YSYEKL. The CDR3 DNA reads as TGCGCCAGCAGCCCCTTCGGCAATAATGAAAAACTGTTTTTT. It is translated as CASSPFGNNEKLFF.

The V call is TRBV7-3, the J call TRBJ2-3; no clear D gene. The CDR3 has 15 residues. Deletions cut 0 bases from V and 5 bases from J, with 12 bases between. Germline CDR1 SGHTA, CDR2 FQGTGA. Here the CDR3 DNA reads TGTGCCAGCAGCTTAACCGGTCTAGGGATAGATACGCAGTATTTT. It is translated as CASSLTGLGIDTQYF.

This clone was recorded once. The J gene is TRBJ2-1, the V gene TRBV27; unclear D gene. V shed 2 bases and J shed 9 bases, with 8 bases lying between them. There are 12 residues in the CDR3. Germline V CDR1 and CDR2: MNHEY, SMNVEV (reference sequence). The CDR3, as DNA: TGTGCCAGCAGTTTACAGTACGGTGAGCAGTTCTTC. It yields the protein CASSLQYGEQFF.

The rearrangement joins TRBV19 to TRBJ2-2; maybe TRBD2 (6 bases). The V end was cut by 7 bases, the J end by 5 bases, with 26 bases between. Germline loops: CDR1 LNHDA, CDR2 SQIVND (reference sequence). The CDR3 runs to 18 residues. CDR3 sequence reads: CASTSPGRQGGKTGELFF. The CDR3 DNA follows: TGTGCCAGTACTTCGCCTGGGCGGCAGGGAGGAAAGACCGGGGAGCTGTTTTTT. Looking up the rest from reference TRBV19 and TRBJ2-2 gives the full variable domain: DGGITQSPKYLFRKEGQNVTLSCEQNLNHDAMYWYRQDPGQGLRLIYYSQIVNDFQKGDIAEGYSVSREKKESFPLTVTSAQKNPTAFYLCASTSPGRQGGKTGELFFGEGSRLTVL.

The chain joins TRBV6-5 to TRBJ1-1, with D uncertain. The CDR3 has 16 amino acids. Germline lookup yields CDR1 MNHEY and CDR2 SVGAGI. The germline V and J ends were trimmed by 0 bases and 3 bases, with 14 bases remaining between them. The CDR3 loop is CASSYSWGSGDTEAFF. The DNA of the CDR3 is TGTGCCAGCAGTTACTCTTGGGGAAGTGGGGACACTGAAGCTTTCTTT.

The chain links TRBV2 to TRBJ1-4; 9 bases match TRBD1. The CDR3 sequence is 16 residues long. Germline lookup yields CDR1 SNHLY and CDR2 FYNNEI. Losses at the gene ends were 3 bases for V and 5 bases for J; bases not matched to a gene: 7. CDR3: CASSDYTGGGNEKLFF. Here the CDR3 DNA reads TGTGCCAGCAGTGATTACACAGGGGGCGGGAATGAAAAACTGTTTTTT.